One sample yielded the 20 T cell receptor beta chains listed below, sequenced in a study of tumor-infiltrating lymphocytes in localized non-small cell lung cancer. Profiled with immunoSEQ multiplex PCR; TCRdb holds only in-frame clones, not every one. This sample has 7,000 or so clones, with 74% found just once. Material: uninvolved lung tissue not adjacent to the tumor. These receptors were obtained from a human donor with non-small cell lung cancer.

This chain connects TRBV5-4 to TRBJ2-5; D uncertain. CDR1 and CDR2 from the germline V gene are SGHNT and YYREEE (reference sequence). This CDR3 spans 17 amino acids. V was trimmed by 0 bases and J by 5 bases, leaving 20 bases between them. The CDR3 here is CASSLAGERPTKETQYF. CDR3 coding DNA: TGTGCCAGCAGCTTGGCCGGAGAGCGCCCCACCAAGGAGACCCAGTACTTC.

This chain joins TRBV7-2 and TRBJ2-3; tentatively, D is TRBD2 (6 bases). The V end was cut by 5 bases, the J end by 3 bases, with 15 bases between. The CDR3 is 15 amino acids. Germline V CDR1 and CDR2: SGHTA, FQGNSA. The CDR3 bases are TGTGCCAGCAGCCGGGACTTCTTAACAACAGATACGCAGTATTTT. Translating gives CASSRDFLTTDTQYF.

The rearrangement joins TRBV7-8 to TRBJ2-2, with D tentatively TRBD1 or TRBD2 (5 bases each). This CDR3 region has 17 residues. V shed 2 bases and J shed 7 bases, with 20 bases lying between them. The V gene's germline CDR1 is SGHVS and CDR2 FQNEAQ. CDR3 nucleotide sequence: TGTGCCAGCAGCTTATCTGCTGGTGGGGGAACGGGCGGGGAGCTGTTTTTT. This translates into CASSLSAGGGTGGELFF.

V usage is TRBV5-6 and J usage is TRBJ2-7, with 7 nucleotides matching TRBD1. Germline V gives CDR1 SGHDT, CDR2 YYEEEE. The CDR3 runs to 14 residues. The V segment lost 2 bases and the J segment 3 bases; nucleotides outside the gene matches: 5. Here the CDR3 reads CASSFGDSYYEQYF. In nucleotides, the CDR3 is TGTGCCAGCAGCTTTGGGGACAGTTACTACGAGCAGTACTTC.

J is TRBJ2-1 and V is TRBV9; 8 nucleotides line up with TRBD1. Looked up from germline, CDR1 is SGDLS and CDR2 is YYNGEE. This CDR3 contains 15 residues. V was clipped by 3 bases and J by 4 bases; unmatched bases: 6. CDR3 coding DNA: TGTGCCAGCAGCGCGCGGCGACAGGGGTACAATGAGCAGTTCTTC. Its translation is CASSARRQGYNEQFF.

This chain links TRBV7-2 with TRBJ2-5; TRBD2 matches 10 bases. The J segment lost 5 bases and the V segment lost 5 bases, leaving 17 bases of the junction unmatched. CDR3 length: 18 amino acids. The germline gives CDR1 SGHTA, CDR2 FQGNSA. In DNA form, the CDR3 reads TGTGCCAGCAGCCCCCGCGGAGCGGGAGGGCCTGTAGGGGAGACCCAGTACTTC. Encoded protein: CASSPRGAGGPVGETQYF. Complete variable domain (other parts from reference TRBV7-2 and TRBJ2-5): GAGVSQSPSNKVTEKGKDVELRCDPISGHTALYWYRQSLGQGLEFLIYFQGNSAPDKSGLPSDRFSAERTGGSVSTLTIQRTQQEDSAVYLCASSPRGAGGPVGETQYFGPGTRLLVL.

V is TRBV7-2 and J is TRBJ2-7, with 9 bases aligning to TRBD1. Germline CDR1 is SGHTA and CDR2 is FQGNSA. There are 15 residues in the CDR3. Germline trimming cut 3 bases from V and 1 base from J; bases unmatched to any gene: 4. DNA of the CDR3: TGTGCCAGCAGCTTGTTGACAGGGGGTTCCTACGAGCAGTACTTC. As protein: CASSLLTGGSYEQYF.

This clone was counted a single time. J is TRBJ2-1 and V is TRBV5-1; 10 bases agree with TRBD1. The CDR3 runs to 15 residues. The germline gives CDR1 SGHRS, CDR2 YFSETQ. The trim removed 4 bases at V and 6 bases at J, leaving 7 bases unmatched. The DNA for the CDR3 is TGCGCCAGCAGCGGCGGACAGGGGGTAATCAATGAGCAGTTCTTC. The encoded protein is CASSGGQGVINEQFF.

V and J are TRBV10-3 and TRBJ1-5, with D tentatively TRBD1 (5 bases). This CDR3 has 19 residues. Trimming cost V 0 bases and J 0 bases, with 18 bases left between them. CDR1 and CDR2 (germline): ENHRY, SYGVKD. CDR3 region: CAISESLMGIGTSNQPQHF. DNA of the CDR3: TGTGCCATCAGTGAGTCCCTGATGGGGATTGGGACTAGCAATCAGCCCCAGCATTTT.

This chain joins TRBV27 and TRBJ1-1, with D tentatively TRBD1 (5 bases). V was clipped by 1 base and J by 11 bases, with 14 bases between them. Germline V gene data show CDR1 as MNHEY and CDR2 as SMNVEV (reference sequence). This CDR3 has 13 amino acids. The CDR3: CASSLLGRVEAFF. The CDR3 DNA is TGTGCCAGCAGTTTATTGGGACGGGTGGAGGCTTTCTTT.

In this sample, this clone turned up a few times. In DNA, the CDR3 is TGTGCCAGCAGCTTAGTTCAAGAGACCCAGTACTTC. It yields the protein CASSLVQETQYF. The chain has TRBV7-2 and TRBJ2-5; D remains ambiguous. V was cut by 1 base and J by 2 bases, with 2 bases left in between. CDR3 length equals 12 residues. Per the germline V gene, CDR1 is SGHTA and CDR2 is FQGNSA.

This clone was recorded once. The chain carries TRBV6-1 and TRBJ1-5; D remains unclear. Germline assignment: CDR1 MNHNS and CDR2 SASEGT. Trimming stripped 7 bases from V and 1 base from J, with 14 bases between. This CDR3 comprises 15 residues. The CDR3 nucleotides read TGTGCCAGCATTAATGGGATAGGGAGCAATCAGCCCCAGCATTTT. Translation gives CASINGIGSNQPQHF.

The chain is built from TRBV5-4 and TRBJ1-1, with no clear D. Germline assignment: CDR1 SGHNT and CDR2 YYREEE (reference sequence). The CDR3 is 16 amino acids. Trimming cost V 0 bases and J 0 bases, with 12 bases left between them. The CDR3 reads CASSLALGPLNTEAFF. The CDR3 nucleotides read TGTGCCAGCAGCTTGGCCCTAGGACCCTTGAACACTGAAGCTTTCTTT.

The chain uses TRBV28 and TRBJ2-7, with TRBD1 matching 9 bases. Germline trimming cut 6 bases from V and 2 bases from J; bases unmatched to any gene: 8. Germline V CDR1 and CDR2: MDHEN, SYDVKM. The CDR3 is 15 amino acids. The CDR3 sequence: CASSSGTGLAYEQYF. In DNA form, the CDR3 reads TGTGCCAGCAGCTCCGGGACAGGGCTGGCCTACGAGCAGTACTTC.

In its sample, this clone was seen once. The chain employs TRBV7-2 and TRBJ1-3; D unclear. In germline, CDR1 is SGHTA, CDR2 FQGNSA. The CDR3 consists of 16 residues. The ends were cut back, 1 base at V and 0 bases at J, with 10 bases in the middle. CDR3 amino acids: CASSLGGAVSGNTIYF. CDR3 DNA: TGTGCCAGCAGCTTAGGAGGTGCGGTCTCTGGAAACACCATATATTTT.

The chain links TRBV5-1 to TRBJ2-7; D is possibly TRBD2 (6 bases). The germline V and J ends were trimmed by 0 bases and 6 bases, with 13 bases remaining between them. The CDR3 has 14 amino acids. Germline-derived CDR1 and CDR2 are SGHRS and YFSETQ. The CDR3 nucleotides read TGCGCCAGCAGCTTGGAGGGGAGGCCCCGCGAGCAGTACTTC. This gives the protein CASSLEGRPREQYF.

The chain recombines TRBV19 with TRBJ2-1, with 11 bases aligning to TRBD2. The CDR3 runs 15 residues. Germline values: CDR1 LNHDA, CDR2 SQIVND (reference sequence). V shed 9 bases and J 3 bases; nucleotides not matched to a gene: 7. CDR3: CASARGLADYNEQFF. The CDR3 region has the DNA TGTGCCAGCGCCCGGGGACTAGCGGACTACAATGAGCAGTTCTTC. The full variable domain, in which reference TRBV19 and TRBJ2-1 provide the parts outside the CDR3, is DGGITQSPKYLFRKEGQNVTLSCEQNLNHDAMYWYRQDPGQGLRLIYYSQIVNDFQKGDIAEGYSVSREKKESFPLTVTSAQKNPTAFYLCASARGLADYNEQFFGPGTRLTVL.

This clone was picked up a small number of times. The chain combines TRBV5-1 with TRBJ1-2; D is unresolved. Trimming cost V 0 bases and J 1 base, with 7 bases left between them. In germline, CDR1 is SGHRS, CDR2 YFSETQ. This CDR3 comprises 14 residues. The CDR3 region is CASSLDRDNYGYTF. The CDR3, as DNA: TGCGCCAGCAGCTTGGACAGAGATAACTATGGCTACACCTTC.

The rearrangement joins TRBV4-3 to TRBJ2-4; D gene ambiguous. The V gene's germline CDR1 is LGHNA and CDR2 YSLEER. The CDR3 totals 15 residues. Trimming pared 0 bases from V and 6 bases from J, leaving 12 bases between. The DNA of the CDR3 is TGCGCCAGCAGCCAAGATGCAGGCTACCCAAACATTCAGTACTTC. This codes for CASSQDAGYPNIQYF.

The genes are TRBV29-1 and TRBJ2-6; D is ambiguous. V shed 2 bases and J shed 3 bases, with 2 bases lying between them. Germline V gene lookup returns CDR1 SQVTM and CDR2 ANQGSEA. The CDR3 runs 12 residues. CDR3: CSVESGANVLTF. CDR3 DNA sequence: TGCAGCGTTGAAAGTGGGGCCAACGTCCTGACTTTC.